The subject of this entry is one TCR beta chain. No antigen is known for it. Measured with immunoSEQ multiplex PCR; TCRdb has only the in-frame clones, and not every one. The sample records a few thousand clones, about 70% being singletons. The record originates from a study of CD8 T cell repertoires and HIV-1 epitope variants. V lost 7 bases, J lost 2 bases, and 9 bases stayed unmatched. CDR3 length: 16 residues. Germline values: CDR1 SGHVS, CDR2 FNYEAQ. The chain has TRBV7-6 and TRBJ2-2, with 8 bases that match TRBD1. Sequenced material: cultured CD8+ T cells derived from PBMCs. This TCR derives from a male donor with HIV. Here the CDR3 reads CASIDLTGDNTGELFF. CDR3 nucleotide sequence: TGTGCCAGCATCGACTTGACAGGGGACAACACCGGGGAGCTGTTTTTT. The variable domain in full, with the rest retrieved from reference TRBV7-6 and TRBJ2-2, is GAGVSQSPRYKVTKRGQDVALRCDPISGHVSLYWYRQALGQGPEFLTYFNYEAQQDKSGLPNDRFSAERPEGSISTLTIQRTEQRDSAMYRCASIDLTGDNTGELFFGEGSRLTVL.